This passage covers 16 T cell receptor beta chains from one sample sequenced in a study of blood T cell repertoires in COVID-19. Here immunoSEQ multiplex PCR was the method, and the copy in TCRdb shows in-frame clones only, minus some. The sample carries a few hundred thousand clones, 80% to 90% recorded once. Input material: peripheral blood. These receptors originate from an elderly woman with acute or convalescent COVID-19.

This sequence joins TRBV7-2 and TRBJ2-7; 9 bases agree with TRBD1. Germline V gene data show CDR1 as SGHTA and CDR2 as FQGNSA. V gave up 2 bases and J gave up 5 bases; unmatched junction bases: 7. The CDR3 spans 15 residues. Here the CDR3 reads CASSLLVGTGNEQYF. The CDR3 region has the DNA TGTGCCAGCAGCTTATTAGTGGGGACAGGGAACGAGCAGTACTTC.

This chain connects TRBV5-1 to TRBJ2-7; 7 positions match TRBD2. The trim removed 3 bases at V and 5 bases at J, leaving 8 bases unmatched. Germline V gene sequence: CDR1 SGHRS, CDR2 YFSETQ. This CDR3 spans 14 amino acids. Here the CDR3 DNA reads TGCGCCAGCAGCTCCCTTGGGAGGGCGGACGAGCAGTACTTC. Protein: CASSSLGRADEQYF.

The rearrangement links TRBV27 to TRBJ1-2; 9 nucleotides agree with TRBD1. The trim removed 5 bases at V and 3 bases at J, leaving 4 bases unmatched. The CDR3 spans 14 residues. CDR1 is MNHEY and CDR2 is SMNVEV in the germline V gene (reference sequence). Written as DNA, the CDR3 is TGTGCCAGCAGTGCGACAGGGGGGGACTATGGCTACACCTTC. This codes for CASSATGGDYGYTF.

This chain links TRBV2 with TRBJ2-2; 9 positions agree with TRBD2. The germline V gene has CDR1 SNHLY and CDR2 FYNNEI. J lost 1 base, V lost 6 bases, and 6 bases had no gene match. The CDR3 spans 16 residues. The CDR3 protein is CASRLLAGVNTGELFF. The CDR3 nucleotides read TGTGCCAGCAGACTCTTAGCGGGGGTGAACACCGGGGAGCTGTTTTTT.

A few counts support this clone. The CDR3 here is CASSLAVGLTTDTQYF. Written as DNA, the CDR3 is TGTGCCAGCAGCTTAGCGGTGGGGCTAACCACAGATACGCAGTATTTT. This chain links TRBV7-8 with TRBJ2-3, with a weak D call TRBD1 (5 bases). Trimming stripped 0 bases from V and 2 bases from J, with 12 bases between. Germline assignment: CDR1 SGHVS and CDR2 FQNEAQ. CDR3 length equals 16 residues.

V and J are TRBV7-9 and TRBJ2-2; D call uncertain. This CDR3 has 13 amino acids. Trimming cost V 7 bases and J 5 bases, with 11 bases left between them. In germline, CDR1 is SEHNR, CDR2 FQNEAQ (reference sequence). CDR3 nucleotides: TGTGCCAGCACCAGACCCGGGACCGGGGAGCTGTTTTTT. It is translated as CASTRPGTGELFF.

The CDR3 nucleotides read TGTGCCAGCAGCCTTTTTTCGGTGGACACTGAAGCTTTCTTT. Protein product: CASSLFSVDTEAFF. This sequence joins TRBV4-2 and TRBJ1-1; no clear D gene. The CDR3 spans 14 residues. Germline CDR1 reads LGHNA; CDR2 reads YNFKEQ. Trimming took 4 bases from V and 3 from J, leaving 12 bases between them.

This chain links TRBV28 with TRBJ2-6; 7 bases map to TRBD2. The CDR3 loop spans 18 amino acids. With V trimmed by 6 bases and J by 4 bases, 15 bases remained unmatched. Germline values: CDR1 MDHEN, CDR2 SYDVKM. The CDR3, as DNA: TGTGCCAGCAGCCGTCACCCGGGGGGAGGGACCGGGGCCAACGTCCTGACTTTC. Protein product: CASSRHPGGGTGANVLTF.

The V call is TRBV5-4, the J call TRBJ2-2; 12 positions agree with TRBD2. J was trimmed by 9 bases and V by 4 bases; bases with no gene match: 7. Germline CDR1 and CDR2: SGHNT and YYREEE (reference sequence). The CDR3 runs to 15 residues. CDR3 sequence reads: CASSTTSGSSRELFF. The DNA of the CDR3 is TGTGCCAGCAGCACGACTAGCGGGAGCTCTAGGGAGCTGTTTTTT.

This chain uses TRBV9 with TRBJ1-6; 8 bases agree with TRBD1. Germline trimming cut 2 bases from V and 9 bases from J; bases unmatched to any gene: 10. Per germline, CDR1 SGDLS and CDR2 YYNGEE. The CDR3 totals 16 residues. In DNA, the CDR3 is TGTGCCAGCAGCGTGAACACAGGGGGAGTAGGTTCACCCCTCCACTTT. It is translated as CASSVNTGGVGSPLHF. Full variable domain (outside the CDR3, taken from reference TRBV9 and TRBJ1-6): DSGVTQTPKHLITATGQRVTLRCSPRSGDLSVYWYQQSLDQGLQFLIQYYNGEERAKGNILERFSAQQFPDLHSELNLSSLELGDSALYFCASSVNTGGVGSPLHFGNGTRLTVT.

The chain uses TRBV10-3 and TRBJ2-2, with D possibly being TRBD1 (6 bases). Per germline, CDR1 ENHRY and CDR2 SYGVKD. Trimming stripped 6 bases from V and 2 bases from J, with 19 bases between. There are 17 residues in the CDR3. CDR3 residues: CAIRTSIQGTNTGELFF. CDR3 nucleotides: TGTGCCATCAGGACATCAATTCAGGGGACAAACACCGGGGAGCTGTTTTTT.

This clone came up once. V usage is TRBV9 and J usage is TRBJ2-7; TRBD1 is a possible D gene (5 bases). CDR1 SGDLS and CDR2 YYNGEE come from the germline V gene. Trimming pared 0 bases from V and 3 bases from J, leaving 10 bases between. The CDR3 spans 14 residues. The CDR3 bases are TGTGCCAGCAGCGTAGTTTTTGACAGCTACGAGCAGTACTTC. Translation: CASSVVFDSYEQYF.

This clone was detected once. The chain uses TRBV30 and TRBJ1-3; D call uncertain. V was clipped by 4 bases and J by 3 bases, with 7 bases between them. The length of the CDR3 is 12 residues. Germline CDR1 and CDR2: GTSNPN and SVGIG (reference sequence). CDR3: CAWIYFGNTIYF. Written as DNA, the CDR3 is TGTGCCTGGATTTATTTTGGAAACACCATATATTTT.

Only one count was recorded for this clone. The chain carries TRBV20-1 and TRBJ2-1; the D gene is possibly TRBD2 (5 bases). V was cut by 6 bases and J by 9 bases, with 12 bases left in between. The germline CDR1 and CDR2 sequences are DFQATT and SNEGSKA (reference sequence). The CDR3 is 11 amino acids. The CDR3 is CSATRVGEQFF. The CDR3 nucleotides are TGCAGTGCAACTAGGGTGGGTGAGCAGTTCTTC.

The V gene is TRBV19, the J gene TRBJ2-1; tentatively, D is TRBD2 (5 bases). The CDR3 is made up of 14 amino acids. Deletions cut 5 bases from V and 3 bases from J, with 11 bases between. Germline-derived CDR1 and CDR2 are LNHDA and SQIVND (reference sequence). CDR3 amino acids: CASSPRVSYNEQFF. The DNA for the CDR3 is TGTGCCAGTAGTCCGCGGGTTAGCTACAATGAGCAGTTCTTC.

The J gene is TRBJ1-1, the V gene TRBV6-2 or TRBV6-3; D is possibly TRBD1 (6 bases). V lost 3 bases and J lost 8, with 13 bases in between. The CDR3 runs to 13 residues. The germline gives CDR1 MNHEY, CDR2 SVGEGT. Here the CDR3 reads CASSYPGALEAFF. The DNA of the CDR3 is TGTGCCAGCAGTTATCCAGGGGCACTGGAAGCTTTCTTT.